These T cell receptor beta chains were read from a single sample in a study of blood T cell repertoires in COVID-19. TCRdb's copy holds only in-frame clones and misses some; the assay was immunoSEQ multiplex PCR. Altogether roughly 500,000 clones are present, 80% to 90% being singletons, with the ten largest covering roughly 8%. Sequenced material: PBMCs or T cells enriched from blood (not recorded which). The receptors originated from a woman aged 60-75 years who had recovered from COVID-19. CDR3s include the opening cysteine and the closing phenylalanine or tryptophan. D genes are given only for firm matches. Clone size, where shown, is once, few, many, or a class for clones that have expanded.

V gene	J gene	CDR3 length	D gene	clone size	CDR3 protein	CDR3 DNA
TRBV12-3/TRBV12-4	TRBJ2-3	12	.	.	CASSLEGGTQYF	TGTGCCAGCAGTTTAGAGGGAGGTACGCAGTATTTT
TRBV4-2	TRBJ1-5	15	.	.	CASSQESTVSQPQHF	TGTGCCAGCAGCCAAGAGTCTACGGTAAGTCAGCCCCAGCATTTT
TRBV3-1/TRBV3-2	TRBJ2-1	15	.	.	CASSQGPGAPNEQFF	TGTGCCAGCAGCCAAGGCCCTGGGGCCCCCAATGAGCAGTTCTTC
TRBV29-1	TRBJ2-5	12	TRBD1	once	CSFGTAQETQYF	TGCAGCTTTGGGACAGCCCAAGAGACCCAGTACTTC
TRBV11-2	TRBJ2-4	15	.	.	CASSLEVIGENIQYF	TGTGCCAGCAGCTTAGAGGTTATAGGGGAAAACATTCAGTACTTC
TRBV24-1	TRBJ1-3	15	.	.	CATSDSGITGNTIYF	TGTGCCACCAGTGACTCAGGGATTACTGGAAACACCATATATTTT
TRBV28	TRBJ2-3	16	TRBD2	.	CASSFGGGYRTDTQYF	TGTGCCAGCAGTTTCGGCGGGGGGTATAGGACAGATACGCAGTATTTT
TRBV5-1	TRBJ1-4	14	.	.	CASSLGRVGEKLFF	TGCGCCAGCAGCTTAGGCAGGGTGGGTGAAAAACTGTTTTTT
TRBV7-6	TRBJ1-3	15	.	.	CASSSSGSSGNTIYF	TGTGCCAGCAGCTCGTCCGGGAGCTCTGGAAACACCATATATTTT
TRBV5-4	TRBJ2-2	15	TRBD2	.	CASSFGRGDTGELFF	TGTGCCAGCAGCTTTGGGCGGGGGGACACCGGGGAGCTGTTTTTT
TRBV5-1	TRBJ2-3	16	TRBD1	once	CASSTTGQGAGDTQYF	TGCGCCAGCAGCACGACCGGACAGGGGGCAGGAGATACGCAGTATTTT
TRBV11-2	TRBJ1-1	14	TRBD1	.	CASSLRQGRTEAFF	TGTGCCAGCAGCCTAAGACAGGGGCGCACTGAAGCTTTCTTT
TRBV27	TRBJ2-6	19	TRBD1	.	CASSSASGQGVTGANVLTF	TGTGCCAGCAGTTCCGCCTCAGGACAGGGGGTGACTGGGGCCAACGTCCTGACTTTC
TRBV21-1	TRBJ1-4	17	.	.	CASSTPGGAWDNEKLFF	TGTGCCAGCAGCACTCCAGGGGGCGCTTGGGATAATGAAAAACTGTTTTTT
TRBV19	TRBJ1-6	14	TRBD1	.	CASSIDRGNSPLHF	TGTGCCAGTAGTATCGACAGGGGTAATTCACCCCTCCACTTT
TRBV5-1	TRBJ1-6	14	TRBD1	.	CASSLTGAQGPLHF	TGCGCCAGCAGCCTCACAGGGGCCCAGGGGCCCCTCCACTTT
TRBV12-3/TRBV12-4	TRBJ1-2	12	.	.	CASRHRPYGYTF	TGTGCCAGCAGACACAGGCCCTATGGCTACACCTTC
TRBV10-3	TRBJ2-5	14	.	.	CAISLTGNQETQYF	TGTGCCATCAGTCTAACAGGGAATCAAGAGACCCAGTACTTC
TRBV5-3	TRBJ2-7	20	TRBD1	.	CARSPPAHHAARDRGYEQYF	TGTGCCAGAAGCCCTCCTGCCCATCACGCTGCCCGGGACAGGGGATACGAGCAGTACTTC
TRBV7-6	TRBJ1-1	16	.	few	CASSPRGLVVNTEAFF	TGTGCCAGCAGCCCCCGTGGGCTTGTCGTGAACACTGAAGCTTTCTTT
TRBV9	TRBJ1-6	15	.	.	CASSVQEGDGSPLHF	TGTGCCAGCAGCGTCCAGGAGGGTGATGGTTCACCCCTCCACTTT
TRBV30	TRBJ2-5	15	.	.	CAWSRLPGDQETQYF	TGTGCCTGGAGTAGGCTCCCGGGGGATCAAGAGACCCAGTACTTC
TRBV18	TRBJ1-1	15	.	.	CASSLTGQRNTEAFF	TGTGCCAGCTCACTTACGGGACAACGAAACACTGAAGCTTTCTTT
TRBV7-2	TRBJ1-2	15	.	.	CASSLGLGQGGGYTF	TGTGCCAGCAGCTTAGGTTTGGGGCAGGGAGGAGGCTACACCTTC
TRBV20-1	TRBJ1-1	11	.	.	CSPLRNTEAFF	TGCAGTCCTCTCCGGAACACTGAAGCTTTCTTT
TRBV11-2	TRBJ2-2	14	.	.	CASSPGGTTGELFF	TGTGCCAGCAGCCCTGGAGGGACCACCGGGGAGCTGTTTTTT
TRBV15	TRBJ1-2	15	TRBD1	.	CATSSRGQGNYGYTF	TGTGCCACCAGCAGCCGAGGACAGGGGAACTATGGCTACACCTTC
TRBV2	TRBJ2-3	16	TRBD1	.	CASSELGQGIADTQYF	TGTGCCAGCAGTGAACTGGGACAGGGCATTGCAGATACGCAGTATTTT
TRBV4-2	TRBJ1-2	14	.	.	CASSRGEGNYGYTF	TGTGCCAGCAGCCGGGGGGAGGGTAACTATGGCTACACCTTC
TRBV2	TRBJ2-1	15	.	.	CASSKTGSSYNEQFF	TGTGCCAGCAGTAAAACCGGGTCTTCCTACAATGAGCAGTTCTTC
TRBV5-1	TRBJ2-1	15	TRBD1	.	CASSLTGGGYNEQFF	TGCGCCAGCAGCCTTACAGGGGGAGGCTACAATGAGCAGTTCTTC
TRBV20-1	TRBJ2-3	16	TRBD1	.	CSASDVTGASTDTQYF	TGCAGTGCTAGTGACGTGACAGGGGCCAGCACAGATACGCAGTATTTT
TRBV7-9	TRBJ1-2	13	.	few	CASSHTGSRGYTF	TGTGCCAGCAGCCACACAGGGTCTCGGGGCTACACCTTC
TRBV7-6	TRBJ2-7	15	TRBD1	.	CASSLGSDRGYEQYF	TGTGCCAGCAGCTTAGGGTCGGACAGGGGTTACGAGCAGTACTTC
TRBV6-5	TRBJ2-1	13	.	once	CASTKPYYNEQFF	TGTGCCAGCACTAAACCATACTACAATGAGCAGTTCTTC
TRBV29-1	TRBJ2-2	18	TRBD2	.	CSVAGLAGSNANTGELFF	TGCAGCGTTGCAGGACTAGCGGGGAGCAACGCGAACACCGGGGAGCTGTTTTTT
TRBV7-8	TRBJ2-3	11	.	.	CASNLGNTQYF	TGTGCCAGCAACCTAGGTAATACGCAGTATTTT
TRBV6-5	TRBJ1-2	12	.	once	CASSYAGIGYTF	TGTGCCAGCAGTTACGCAGGTATAGGCTACACCTTC
TRBV10-3	TRBJ2-1	11	.	.	CAISETREQFF	TGTGCCATCAGTGAGACTCGTGAGCAGTTCTTC
TRBV11-2	TRBJ2-6	14	.	.	CASSPGSRANVLTF	TGTGCCAGCAGCCCCGGGTCAAGGGCCAACGTCCTGACTTTC
TRBV2	TRBJ2-1	17	TRBD2	.	CASSEAKAGGHYNEQFF	TGTGCCAGCAGTGAAGCGAAGGCGGGGGGGCACTACAATGAGCAGTTCTTC
TRBV5-4	TRBJ2-3	15	TRBD2	.	CASRVSGGFTDTQYF	TGTGCCAGCAGGGTTAGCGGGGGCTTCACAGATACGCAGTATTTT
TRBV2	TRBJ1-2	13	TRBD1	.	CASTFDRVRGYTF	TGTGCCAGCACTTTCGACAGGGTTAGGGGCTACACCTTC
TRBV24-1	TRBJ2-1	15	.	.	CATSDFYSDDNEQFF	TGTGCCACCAGTGATTTCTACAGTGATGACAATGAGCAGTTCTTC
TRBV7-9	TRBJ1-2	16	TRBD1	.	CASTTGTAGSVVGYTF	TGTGCCAGCACCACCGGGACAGCAGGGAGTGTGGTTGGCTACACCTTC
TRBV6-2/TRBV6-3	TRBJ2-5	14	TRBD1	.	CASSYNQGAETQYF	TGTGCCAGCAGTTATAACCAGGGGGCCGAGACCCAGTACTTC